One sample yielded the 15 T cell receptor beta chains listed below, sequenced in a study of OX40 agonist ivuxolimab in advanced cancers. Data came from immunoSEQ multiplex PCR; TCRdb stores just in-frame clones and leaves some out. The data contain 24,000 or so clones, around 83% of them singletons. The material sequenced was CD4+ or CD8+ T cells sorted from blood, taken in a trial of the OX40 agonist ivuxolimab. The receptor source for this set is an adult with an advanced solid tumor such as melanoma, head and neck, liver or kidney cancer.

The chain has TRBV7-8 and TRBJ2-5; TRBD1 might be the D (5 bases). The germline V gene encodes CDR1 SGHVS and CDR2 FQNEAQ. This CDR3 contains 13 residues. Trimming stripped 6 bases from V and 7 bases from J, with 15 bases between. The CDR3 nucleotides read TGTGCCAGCAGTAGTCAGGGCCGCGGGACCCAGTACTTC. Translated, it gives CASSSQGRGTQYF.

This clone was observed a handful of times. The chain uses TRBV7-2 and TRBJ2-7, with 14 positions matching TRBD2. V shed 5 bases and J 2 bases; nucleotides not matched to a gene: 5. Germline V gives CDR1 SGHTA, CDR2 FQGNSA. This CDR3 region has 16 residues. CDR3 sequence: CASSQKGLAGAYEQYF. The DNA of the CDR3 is TGTGCCAGCAGCCAGAAGGGACTAGCGGGAGCCTACGAGCAGTACTTC.

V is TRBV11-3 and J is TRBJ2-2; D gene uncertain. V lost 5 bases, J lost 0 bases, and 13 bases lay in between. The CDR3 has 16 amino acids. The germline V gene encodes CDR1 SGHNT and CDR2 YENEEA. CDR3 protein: CASSPGERTNTGELFF. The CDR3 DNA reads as TGTGCCAGCAGCCCCGGCGAACGGACGAACACCGGGGAGCTGTTTTTT.

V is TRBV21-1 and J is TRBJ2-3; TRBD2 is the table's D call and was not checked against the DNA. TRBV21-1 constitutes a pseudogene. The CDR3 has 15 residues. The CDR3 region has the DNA TGTGCCAGCAGCTCCCTAGCGACGAGCACAGATACGCAGTATTTT. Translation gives CASSSLATSTDTQYF.

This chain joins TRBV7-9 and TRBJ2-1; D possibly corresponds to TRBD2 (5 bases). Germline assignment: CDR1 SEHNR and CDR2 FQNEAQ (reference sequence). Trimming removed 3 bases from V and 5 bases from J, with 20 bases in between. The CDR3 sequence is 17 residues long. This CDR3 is CASSLPIGRVIHNEQFF. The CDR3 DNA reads TGTGCCAGCAGCTTGCCGATAGGGCGGGTGATTCACAATGAGCAGTTCTTC.

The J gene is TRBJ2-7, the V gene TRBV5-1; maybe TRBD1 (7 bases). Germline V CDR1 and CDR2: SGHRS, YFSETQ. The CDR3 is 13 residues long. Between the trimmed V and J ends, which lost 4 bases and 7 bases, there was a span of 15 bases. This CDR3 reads CASSLEGAGEQYF. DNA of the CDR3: TGCGCCAGCAGCCTGGAGGGGGCAGGGGAGCAGTACTTC.

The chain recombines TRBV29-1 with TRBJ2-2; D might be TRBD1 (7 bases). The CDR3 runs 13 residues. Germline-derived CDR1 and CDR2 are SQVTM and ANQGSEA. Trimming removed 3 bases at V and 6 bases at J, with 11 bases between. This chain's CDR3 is CSVEGRGAGELFF. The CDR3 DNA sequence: TGCAGCGTTGAGGGCAGGGGGGCCGGGGAGCTGTTTTTT.

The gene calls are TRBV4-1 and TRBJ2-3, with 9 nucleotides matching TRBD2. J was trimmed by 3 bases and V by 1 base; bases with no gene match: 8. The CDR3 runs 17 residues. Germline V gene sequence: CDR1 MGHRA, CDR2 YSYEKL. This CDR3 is CASSQVSSSGVTDTQYF. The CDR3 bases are TGCGCCAGCAGCCAAGTTAGCTCTAGCGGGGTTACAGATACGCAGTATTTT.

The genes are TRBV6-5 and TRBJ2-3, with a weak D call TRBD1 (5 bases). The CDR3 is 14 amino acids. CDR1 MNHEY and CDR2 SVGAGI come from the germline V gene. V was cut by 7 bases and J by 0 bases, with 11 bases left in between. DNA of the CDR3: TGTGCCAGCAAATCAGGGTGGAGCACAGATACGCAGTATTTT. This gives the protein CASKSGWSTDTQYF.

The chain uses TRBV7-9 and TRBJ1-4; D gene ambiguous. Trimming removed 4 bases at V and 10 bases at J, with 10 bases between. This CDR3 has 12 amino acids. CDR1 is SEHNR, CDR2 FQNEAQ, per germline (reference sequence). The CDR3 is CASSSLYGKLFF. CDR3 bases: TGTGCCAGCAGCTCCCTCTACGGAAAACTGTTTTTT. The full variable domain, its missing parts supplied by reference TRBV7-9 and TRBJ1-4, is DTGVSQNPRHKITKRGQNVTFRCDPISEHNRLYWYRQTLGQGPEFLTYFQNEAQLEKSRLLSDRFSAERPKGSFSTLEIQRTEQGDSAMYLCASSSLYGKLFFGSGTQLSVL.

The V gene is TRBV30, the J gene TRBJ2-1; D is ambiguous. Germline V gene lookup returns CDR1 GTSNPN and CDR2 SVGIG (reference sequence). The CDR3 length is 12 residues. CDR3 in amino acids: CVLVVSYNEQFF. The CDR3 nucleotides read TGTGTCCTAGTAGTCTCCTACAATGAGCAGTTCTTC.

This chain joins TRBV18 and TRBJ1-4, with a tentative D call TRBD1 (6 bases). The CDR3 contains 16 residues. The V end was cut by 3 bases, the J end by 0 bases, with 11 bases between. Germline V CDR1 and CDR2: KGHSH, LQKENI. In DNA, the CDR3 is TGTGCCAGCTCACCTCAGGGGACTACAACTAATGAAAAACTGTTTTTT. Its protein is CASSPQGTTTNEKLFF. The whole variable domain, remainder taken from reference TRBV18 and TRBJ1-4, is NAGVMQNPRHLVRRRGQEARLRCSPMKGHSHVYWYRQLPEEGLKFMVYLQKENIIDESGMPKERFSAEFPKEGPSILRIQQVVRGDSAAYFCASSPQGTTTNEKLFFGSGTQLSVL.

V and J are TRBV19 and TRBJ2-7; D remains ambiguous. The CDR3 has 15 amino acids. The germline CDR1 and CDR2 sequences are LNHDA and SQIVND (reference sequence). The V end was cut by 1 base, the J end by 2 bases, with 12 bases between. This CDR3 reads CASSIAETRPYEQYF. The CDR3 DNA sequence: TGTGCCAGTAGTATAGCTGAGACACGACCCTACGAGCAGTACTTC.

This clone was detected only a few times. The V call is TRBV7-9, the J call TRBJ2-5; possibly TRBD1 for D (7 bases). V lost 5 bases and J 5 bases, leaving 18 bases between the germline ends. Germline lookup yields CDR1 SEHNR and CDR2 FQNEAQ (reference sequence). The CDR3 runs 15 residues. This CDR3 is CASSPNRGLRETQYF. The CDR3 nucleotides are TGTGCCAGCAGCCCCAACAGGGGACTGAGGGAGACCCAGTACTTC.

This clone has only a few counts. As DNA, the CDR3 is TGTGCCAGCACCACAGGGGCAGATACGCAGTATTTT. Translated: CASTTGADTQYF. The chain carries TRBV7-2 and TRBJ2-3; 7 bases match TRBD1. Losses at the gene ends were 7 bases for V and 4 bases for J; bases not matched to a gene: 2. Germline loops: CDR1 SGHTA, CDR2 FQGNSA. This CDR3 has 12 amino acids.